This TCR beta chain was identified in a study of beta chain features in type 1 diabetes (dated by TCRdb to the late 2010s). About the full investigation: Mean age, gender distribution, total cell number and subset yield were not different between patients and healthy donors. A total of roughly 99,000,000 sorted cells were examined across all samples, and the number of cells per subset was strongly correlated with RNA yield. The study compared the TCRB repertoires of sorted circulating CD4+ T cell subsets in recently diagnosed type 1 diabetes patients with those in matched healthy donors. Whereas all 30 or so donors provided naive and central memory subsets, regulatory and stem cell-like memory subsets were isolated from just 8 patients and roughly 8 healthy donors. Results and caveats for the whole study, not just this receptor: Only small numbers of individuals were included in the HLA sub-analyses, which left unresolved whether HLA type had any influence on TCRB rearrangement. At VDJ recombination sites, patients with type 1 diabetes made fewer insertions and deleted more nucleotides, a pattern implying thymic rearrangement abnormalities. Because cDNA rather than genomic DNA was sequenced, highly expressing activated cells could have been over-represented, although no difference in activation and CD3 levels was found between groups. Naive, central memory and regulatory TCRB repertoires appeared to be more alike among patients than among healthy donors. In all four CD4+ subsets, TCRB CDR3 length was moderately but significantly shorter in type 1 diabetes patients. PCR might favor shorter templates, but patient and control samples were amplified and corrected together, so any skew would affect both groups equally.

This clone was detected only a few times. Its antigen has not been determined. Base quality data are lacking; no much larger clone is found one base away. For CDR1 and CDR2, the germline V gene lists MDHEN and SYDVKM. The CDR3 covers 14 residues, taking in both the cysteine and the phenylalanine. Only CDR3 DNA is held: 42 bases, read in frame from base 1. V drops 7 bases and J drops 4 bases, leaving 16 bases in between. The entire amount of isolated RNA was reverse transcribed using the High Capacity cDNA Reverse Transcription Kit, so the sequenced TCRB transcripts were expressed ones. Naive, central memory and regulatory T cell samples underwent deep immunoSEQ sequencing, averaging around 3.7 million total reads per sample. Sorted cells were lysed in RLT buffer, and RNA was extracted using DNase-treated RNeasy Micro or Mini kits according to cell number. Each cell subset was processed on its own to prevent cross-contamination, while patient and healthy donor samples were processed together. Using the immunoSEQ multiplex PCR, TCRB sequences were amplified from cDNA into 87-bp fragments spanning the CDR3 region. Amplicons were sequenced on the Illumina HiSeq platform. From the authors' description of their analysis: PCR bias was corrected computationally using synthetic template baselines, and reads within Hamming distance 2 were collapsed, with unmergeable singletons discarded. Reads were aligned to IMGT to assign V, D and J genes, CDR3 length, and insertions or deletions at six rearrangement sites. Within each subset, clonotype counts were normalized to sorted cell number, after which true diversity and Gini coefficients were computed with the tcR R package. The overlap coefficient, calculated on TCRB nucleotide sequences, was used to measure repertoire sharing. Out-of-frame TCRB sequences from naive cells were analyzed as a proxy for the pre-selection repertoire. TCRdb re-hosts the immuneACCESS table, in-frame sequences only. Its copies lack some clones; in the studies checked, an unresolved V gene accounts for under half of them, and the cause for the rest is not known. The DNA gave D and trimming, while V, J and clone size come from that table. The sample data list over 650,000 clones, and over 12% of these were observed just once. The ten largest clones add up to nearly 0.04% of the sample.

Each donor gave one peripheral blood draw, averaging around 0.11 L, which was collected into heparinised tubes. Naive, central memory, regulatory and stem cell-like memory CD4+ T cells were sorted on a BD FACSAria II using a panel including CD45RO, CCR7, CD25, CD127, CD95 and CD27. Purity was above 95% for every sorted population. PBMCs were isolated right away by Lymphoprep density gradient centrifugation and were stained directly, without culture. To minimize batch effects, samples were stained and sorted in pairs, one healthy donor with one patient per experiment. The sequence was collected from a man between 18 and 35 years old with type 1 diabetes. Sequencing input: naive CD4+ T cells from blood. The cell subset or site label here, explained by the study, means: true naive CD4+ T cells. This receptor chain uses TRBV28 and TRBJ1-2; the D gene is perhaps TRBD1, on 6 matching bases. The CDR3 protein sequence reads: CASTLDGGFYGYTF. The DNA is TGTGCCAGCACCCTTGATGGGGGCTTCTATGGCTACACCTTC.